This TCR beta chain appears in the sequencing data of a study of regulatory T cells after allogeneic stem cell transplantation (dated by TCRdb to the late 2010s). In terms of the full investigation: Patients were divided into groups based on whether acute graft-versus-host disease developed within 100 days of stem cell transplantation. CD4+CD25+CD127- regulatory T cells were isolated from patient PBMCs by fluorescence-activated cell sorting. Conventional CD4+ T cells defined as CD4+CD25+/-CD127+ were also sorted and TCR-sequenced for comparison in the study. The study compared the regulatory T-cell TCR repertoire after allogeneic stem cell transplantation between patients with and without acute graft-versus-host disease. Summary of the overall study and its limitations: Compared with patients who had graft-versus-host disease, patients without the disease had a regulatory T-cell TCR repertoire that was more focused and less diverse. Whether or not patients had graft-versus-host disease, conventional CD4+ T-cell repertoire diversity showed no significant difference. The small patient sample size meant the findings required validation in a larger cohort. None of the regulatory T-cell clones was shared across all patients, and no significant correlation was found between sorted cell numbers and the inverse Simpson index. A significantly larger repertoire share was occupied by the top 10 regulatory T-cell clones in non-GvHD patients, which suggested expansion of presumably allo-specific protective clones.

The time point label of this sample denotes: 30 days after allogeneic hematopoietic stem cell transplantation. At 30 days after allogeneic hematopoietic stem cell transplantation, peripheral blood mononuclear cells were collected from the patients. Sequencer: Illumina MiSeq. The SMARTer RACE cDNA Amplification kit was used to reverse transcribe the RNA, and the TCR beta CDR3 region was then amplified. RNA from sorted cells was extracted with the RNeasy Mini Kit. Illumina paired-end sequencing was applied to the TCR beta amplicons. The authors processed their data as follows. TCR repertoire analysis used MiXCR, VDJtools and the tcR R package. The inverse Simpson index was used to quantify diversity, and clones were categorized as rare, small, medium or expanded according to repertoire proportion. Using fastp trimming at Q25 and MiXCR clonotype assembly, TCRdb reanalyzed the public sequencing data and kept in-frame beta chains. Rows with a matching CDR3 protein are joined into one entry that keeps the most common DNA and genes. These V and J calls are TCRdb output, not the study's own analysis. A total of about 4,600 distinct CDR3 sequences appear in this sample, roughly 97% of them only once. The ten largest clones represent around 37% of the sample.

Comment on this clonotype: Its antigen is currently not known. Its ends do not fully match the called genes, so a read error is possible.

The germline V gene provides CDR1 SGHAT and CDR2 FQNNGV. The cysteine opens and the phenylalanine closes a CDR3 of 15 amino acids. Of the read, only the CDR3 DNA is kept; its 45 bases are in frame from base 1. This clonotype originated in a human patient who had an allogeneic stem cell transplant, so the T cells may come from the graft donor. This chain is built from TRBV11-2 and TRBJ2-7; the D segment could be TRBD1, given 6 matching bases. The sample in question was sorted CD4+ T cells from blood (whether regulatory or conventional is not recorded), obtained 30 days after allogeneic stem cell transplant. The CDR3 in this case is CAGGLAPGAPYEHYF. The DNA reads TGTGCAGGCGGCTTAGCCCCAGGGGCTCCCTACGAGCATTACTTC.